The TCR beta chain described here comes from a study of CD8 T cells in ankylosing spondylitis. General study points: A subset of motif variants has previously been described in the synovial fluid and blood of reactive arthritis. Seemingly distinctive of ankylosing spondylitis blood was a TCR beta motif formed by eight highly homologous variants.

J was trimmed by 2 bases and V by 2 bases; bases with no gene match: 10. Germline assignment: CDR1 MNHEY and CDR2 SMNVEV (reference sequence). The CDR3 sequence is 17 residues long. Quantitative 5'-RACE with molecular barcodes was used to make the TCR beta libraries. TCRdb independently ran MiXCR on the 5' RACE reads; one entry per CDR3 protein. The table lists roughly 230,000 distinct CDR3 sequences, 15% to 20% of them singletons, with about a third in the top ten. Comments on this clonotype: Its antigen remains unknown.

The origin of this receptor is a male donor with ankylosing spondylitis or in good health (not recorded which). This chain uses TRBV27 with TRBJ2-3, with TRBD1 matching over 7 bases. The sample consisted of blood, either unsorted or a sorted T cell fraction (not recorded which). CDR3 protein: CASSLLGQDLITDTQYF. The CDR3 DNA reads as TGTGCCAGCAGTTTACTTGGACAGGACTTAATCACAGATACGCAGTATTTT.